This TCR beta chain emerged from a study of T cells after yellow fever vaccination. Study-wide background: When fractions had low cell numbers, they were prepared with SMART-Seq v4 Ultra Low Input.

This clonotype was observed a few times. Its specificity is not known. TCRdb reanalysed the 5' RACE reads using MiXCR and keeps one entry per CDR3 protein. The sample consists of about 150,000 distinct CDR3 sequences, about 6.2% of them appearing once. Study-level points and caveats: Subsequent to the booster, the majority of primary-vaccination clones reappeared (around 96% CD4, 70% to 90% CD8). On re-exposure, the response was weaker but peaked faster, at day 5 versus 15.

Trimming stripped 6 bases from V and 8 bases from J, with 11 bases between. This CDR3 region has 12 residues. Germline V gene lookup returns CDR1 SGHTA and CDR2 FQGNSA. The chain uses TRBV7-2 and TRBJ1-5; no reliable D call. Sequencing was performed on CD4+ T cells sorted from PBMCs, taken 10 days after the yellow fever booster vaccination. This clonotype was sampled from a man aged 30 to 45 who received the YFV17D yellow fever vaccine. CDR3 DNA: TGTGCCAGCAGGCTCGGAGAGGAGCCCCAGCATTTT. Its translation is CASRLGEEPQHF.